A selection of T cell receptor beta chains follows, all from one sample in a study of shared clonotypes between healthy human individuals. Clones were read by immunoSEQ multiplex PCR, and TCRdb kept only the in-frame ones, dropping some. This sample yields fewer than 3 million clones, of which around 92% are seen a single time; around 0.4% belongs to the top ten. The specimen sequenced was naive CD4+ T cells from PBMCs. The receptors here all came from a man aged 18 to 30 in good health. Some clones in this sample may be carry-over from other donors' samples. The CDR3 runs from the conserved cysteine through the conserved F or W. Fields, in order: V gene, J gene, CDR3 protein.

>TRBV10-1|TRBJ2-7
CASRDPGSYEQYF
>TRBV28|TRBJ1-2
CASSFPGSYGYTF
>TRBV6-5|TRBJ1-1
CASRHQGNTEAFF
>TRBV7-2|TRBJ2-3
CASSPSLDDTQYF
>TRBV6-1|TRBJ2-6
CASSASGANVLTF
>TRBV20-1|TRBJ1-2
CSAVGNYGYTF
>TRBV5-1|TRBJ1-1
CASSLAPSTEAFF
>TRBV2|TRBJ1-5
CASSERSPDQPQHF
>TRBV5-1|TRBJ1-2
CASSQGQAYGYTF
>TRBV2|TRBJ2-3
CASSPGRSPTSTDTQYF
>TRBV9|TRBJ2-3
CASSVANGPLPTDTQYF
>TRBV5-1|TRBJ2-7
CASSHSGTGGVDEQYF
>TRBV5-1|TRBJ2-2
CASSLTSGGNTGELFF
>TRBV7-9|TRBJ1-4
CASSFQGAVEKLFF
>TRBV4-1|TRBJ2-4
CASSQDGSGQGLLAKNIQYF
>TRBV6-1|TRBJ1-2
CASSEPGAVGLAYGYTF
>TRBV6-5|TRBJ2-2
CASSDNGGAGELFF
>TRBV29-1|TRBJ2-7
CSVRTVLSYEQYF
>TRBV7-9|TRBJ1-4
CASSFPTGTNEKLFF
>TRBV5-1|TRBJ1-2
CASSPLGGEYGYTF
>TRBV7-2|TRBJ1-5
CASSLGYAGDRNQPQHF
>TRBV5-1|TRBJ2-1
CASSPLQAVEQFF
>TRBV9|TRBJ1-1
CASSAAGAEAFF
>TRBV7-8|TRBJ1-1
CASSLSPGNTEAFF
>TRBV5-8|TRBJ2-1
CASSLGRGGGEQFF
>TRBV10-3|TRBJ2-7
CAISADPSYEQYF
>TRBV2|TRBJ2-7
CASTLAGYSYEQYF
>TRBV11-3|TRBJ2-3
CASSPPGGDTQYF
>TRBV4-3|TRBJ2-7
CASSQDFGGSDEQYF
>TRBV28|TRBJ1-3
CASSLWGLGNTIYF
>TRBV7-2|TRBJ2-7
CASSPGQGGYEQYF
>TRBV9|TRBJ2-1
CASSAFTLAGGNEQFF
>TRBV5-1|TRBJ2-7
CASSGGQLNYEQYF
>TRBV6-1|TRBJ1-5
CASQYGGAGNQPQHF
>TRBV7-9|TRBJ1-2
CASSTAGGGVGYTF
>TRBV29-1|TRBJ1-5
CSASGGYSNQPQHF
>TRBV9|TRBJ2-2
CASSASTGLGTGELFF
>TRBV5-6|TRBJ2-3
CASRVVGGATDTQYF
>TRBV9|TRBJ2-3
CASTQHWESTDTQYF
>TRBV28|TRBJ2-5
CASSLSDSQETQYF
>TRBV5-1|TRBJ2-1
CASSRGLAGDYNEQFF
>TRBV7-9|TRBJ1-2
CASSSQGIGYTF